The present TCR beta chain was sequenced within a study of technical replicates of blood from a handful of donors. This clone occurred once. Measured with immunoSEQ multiplex PCR; TCRdb has only the in-frame clones, and not every one. Of roughly 70,000 clones detected, nearly 98% appear once; the ten largest clones hold approximately 0.3%. The CDR3 sequence is 17 residues long. The V segment lost 8 bases and the J segment 2 bases; nucleotides outside the gene matches: 17. From germline, CDR1 is MDHEN and CDR2 SYDVKM. The chain joins TRBV28 to TRBJ1-1; TRBD1 aligns across 7 bases. The sequenced sample consisted of T cells isolated from PBMCs. The TCR sequence derives from a human donor in good health. CDR3 loop: CASQHRPKQGRNTEAFF. In DNA, the CDR3 is TGTGCCAGCCAACACCGCCCGAAACAGGGGAGAAACACTGAAGCTTTCTTT.